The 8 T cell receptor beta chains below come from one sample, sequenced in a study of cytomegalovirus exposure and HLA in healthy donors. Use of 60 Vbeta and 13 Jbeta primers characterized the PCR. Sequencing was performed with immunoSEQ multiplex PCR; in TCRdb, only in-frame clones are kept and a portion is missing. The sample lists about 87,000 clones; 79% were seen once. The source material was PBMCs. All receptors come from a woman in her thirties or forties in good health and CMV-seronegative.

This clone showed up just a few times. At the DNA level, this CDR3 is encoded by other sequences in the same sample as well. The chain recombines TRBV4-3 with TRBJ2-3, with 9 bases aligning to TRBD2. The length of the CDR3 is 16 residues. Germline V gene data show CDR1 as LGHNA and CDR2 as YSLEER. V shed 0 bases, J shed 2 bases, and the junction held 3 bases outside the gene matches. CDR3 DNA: TGCGCCAGCAGCCAAGATTTAGCGGGAGCCACAGATACGCAGTATTTT. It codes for CASSQDLAGATDTQYF.

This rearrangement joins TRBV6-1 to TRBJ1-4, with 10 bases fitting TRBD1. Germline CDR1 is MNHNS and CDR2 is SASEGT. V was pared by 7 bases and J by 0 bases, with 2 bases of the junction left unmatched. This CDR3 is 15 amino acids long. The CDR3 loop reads CASKGQGTTNEKLFF. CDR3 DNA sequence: TGTGCCAGCAAGGGACAGGGGACAACTAATGAAAAACTGTTTTTT.

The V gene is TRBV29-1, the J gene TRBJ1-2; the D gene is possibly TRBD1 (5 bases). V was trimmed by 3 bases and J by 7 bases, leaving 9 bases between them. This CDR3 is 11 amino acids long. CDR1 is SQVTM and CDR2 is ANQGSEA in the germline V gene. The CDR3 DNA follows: TGCAGCGTTGAGTCGACAGCTGGCTACACCTTC. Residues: CSVESTAGYTF.

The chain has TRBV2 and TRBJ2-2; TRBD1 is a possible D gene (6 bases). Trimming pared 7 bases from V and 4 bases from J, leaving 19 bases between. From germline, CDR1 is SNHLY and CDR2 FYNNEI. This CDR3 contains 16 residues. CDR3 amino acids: CASNQSPGQSTGELFF. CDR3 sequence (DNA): TGTGCCAGCAATCAAAGCCCGGGACAAAGCACCGGGGAGCTGTTTTTT.

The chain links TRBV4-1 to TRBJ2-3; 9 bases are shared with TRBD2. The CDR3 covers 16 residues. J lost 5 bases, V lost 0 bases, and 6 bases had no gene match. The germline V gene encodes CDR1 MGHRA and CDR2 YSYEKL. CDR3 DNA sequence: TGCGCCAGCAGCCAAGAGGAGCGGGGGGTGGTAGATACGCAGTATTTT. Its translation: CASSQEERGVVDTQYF.

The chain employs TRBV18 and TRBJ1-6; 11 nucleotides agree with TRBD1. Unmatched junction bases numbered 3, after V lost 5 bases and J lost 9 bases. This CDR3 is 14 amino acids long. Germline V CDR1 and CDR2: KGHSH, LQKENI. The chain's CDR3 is CASSGTGGSSPLHF. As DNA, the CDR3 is TGTGCCAGCTCAGGGACAGGGGGTAGTTCACCCCTCCACTTT.

CDR3 region: CASSLTGLEQYF. The CDR3 DNA sequence: TGTGCCAGCAGCTTGACAGGGCTAGAGCAGTACTTC. The chain carries TRBV7-8 and TRBJ2-7, with 7 positions matching TRBD1. This CDR3 region has 12 residues. Germline lookup yields CDR1 SGHVS and CDR2 FQNEAQ. The V gene end was trimmed by 3 bases and the J gene end by 7 bases; junction bases not matched to a gene: 3. Together with reference TRBV7-8 and TRBJ2-7, the CDR3 gives the full variable domain: GAGVSQSPRYKVAKRGQDVALRCDPISGHVSLFWYQQALGQGPEFLTYFQNEAQLDKSGLPSDRFFAERPEGSVSTLKIQRTQQEDSAVYLCASSLTGLEQYFGPGTRLTVT.

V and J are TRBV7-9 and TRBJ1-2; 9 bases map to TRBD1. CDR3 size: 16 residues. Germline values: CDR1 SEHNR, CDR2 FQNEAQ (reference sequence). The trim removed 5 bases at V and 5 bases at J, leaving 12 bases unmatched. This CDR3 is CASSPPGQGYNYGYTF. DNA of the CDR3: TGTGCCAGCAGCCCCCCGGGACAGGGATACAATTATGGCTACACCTTC.